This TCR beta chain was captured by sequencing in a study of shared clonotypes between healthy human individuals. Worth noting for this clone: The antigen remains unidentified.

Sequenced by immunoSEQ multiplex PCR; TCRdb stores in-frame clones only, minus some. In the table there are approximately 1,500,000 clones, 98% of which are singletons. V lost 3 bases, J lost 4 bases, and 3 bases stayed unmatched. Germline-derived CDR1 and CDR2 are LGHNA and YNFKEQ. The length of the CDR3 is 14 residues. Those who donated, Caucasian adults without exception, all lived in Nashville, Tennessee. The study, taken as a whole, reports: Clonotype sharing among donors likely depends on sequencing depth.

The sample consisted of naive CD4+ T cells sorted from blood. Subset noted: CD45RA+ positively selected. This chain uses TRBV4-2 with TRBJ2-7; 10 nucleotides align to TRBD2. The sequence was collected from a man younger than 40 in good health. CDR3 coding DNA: TGTGCCAGCAGCCAGGGACTAGCGCAGTACGAGCAGTACTTC. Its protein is CASSQGLAQYEQYF.